This TCR beta chain stems from a study of T cell repertoires in ileal Crohn's disease. Overall study: Biopsies of the neoterminal ileum at postoperative colonoscopy form M6 samples.

Here immunoSEQ multiplex PCR was the method, and the copy in TCRdb shows in-frame clones only, minus some. The repertoire includes more than 1,300 clones, approximately 80% of them detected once, and approximately 13% sits in the top ten. Broader study findings: Every patient over 26.8% clonality showed endoscopic recurrence. High-frequency clones were more common in sorted CD8 than CD4 cells. Postoperative endoscopy occurred within one year, median around 6.6 months.

Noted time point: neoterminal ileum biopsy at postoperative endoscopy, about 6 months after surgery. This clone appeared a few times. Its antigen is currently unknown. Sequenced: ileal tissue. The receptor comes from an adult with Crohn's disease.

The chain's CDR3 is CSVAPFYNEQFF. CDR3 nucleotides: TGCAGCGTTGCTCCCTTTTACAATGAGCAGTTCTTC. The chain combines TRBV29-1 with TRBJ2-1; no clear D. Trimming left V 4 bases short and J 4 bases short, with 8 bases between. Germline V gene data show CDR1 as SQVTM and CDR2 as ANQGSEA. The CDR3 is made up of 12 amino acids.